This T cell receptor beta chain was profiled in a study of OX40 agonist ivuxolimab in advanced cancers. Overall study: Three patients showed partial responses: one hepatocellular carcinoma and two cutaneous melanoma cases.

CDR1 is SNHLY and CDR2 is FYNNEI in the germline V gene. The CDR3 length is 14 residues. Trimming shortened V by 3 bases and J by 4 bases, and 12 bases separated the two germline ends. Study conclusions and caveats: Researchers report that CD8+ T cells had, on average, more expanded clones than CD4+. Individuals who were partial responders at 0.1-3.0 mg/kg had clonal expansion that ranked among the lowest.

Libraries were prepared by immunoSEQ multiplex PCR; TCRdb keeps only in-frame clonotypes and omits some of them. The data contain 82,000 or so clones, approximately 85% of them singletons. A note on this clone: Antigen: not known.

The sequencing here drew on CD4+ or CD8+ T cells sorted from blood, taken in a trial of the OX40 agonist ivuxolimab. The rearrangement links TRBV2 to TRBJ2-5, with a weak D call TRBD1 (6 bases). The receptor comes from an adult with an advanced solid tumor such as melanoma, head and neck, liver or kidney cancer. The CDR3 sequence: CASSDVRGRETQYF. CDR3 coding DNA: TGTGCCAGCAGTGACGTGAGGGGGAGAGAGACCCAGTACTTC.